This TCR beta chain was obtained from a study of T-cell memory formation after mild COVID-19 (dated by TCRdb to the early 2020s). Study-level background: TCR sequence clusters from the two donors were found to be largely donor specific. In two donors, T-cell clones that expanded and contracted after mild COVID-19 were tracked by sequencing TCRalpha and TCRbeta repertoires over time. Two young, previously healthy adult volunteers, one female and one male, were included in the cohort. Summary of the overall study and its limitations: From day 15 to 85, contracting clones showed balanced CD4/CD8 phenotypes, whereas a second wave of clones that expanded from day 15 to 37 leaned towards CD4+. Contracting CD4+ clones were found mainly in CM and EM memory subsets, while CD8+ clones were enriched in EMRA. SARS-CoV-2 specificity was not confirmed for the second-wave clones peaking on day 37. Only a couple of mild cases were covered in the study, and larger cohorts including severe cases with pre-infection samples were considered necessary. Some responding clones were detected in pre-infection memory, suggesting pre-existing cross-reactive memory T cells joined the SARS-CoV-2 response.

Ficoll-Paque density gradient centrifugation was the method used to isolate PBMCs. TCRdb names Illumina NovaSeq 6000 as the instrument used. cDNA libraries for TCRalpha and TCRbeta were prepared by 5'RACE using constant-segment primers, with sample barcodes and unique molecular identifiers added. Trizol reagent was used to extract RNA from every sample. The libraries were amplified in two PCR steps, and the second step added a second sample barcode and Illumina TruSeq adapters. Sequencing of the libraries was done on an Illumina NovaSeq, producing 2 x 150 bp paired-end reads. Processing in the source paper ran as follows. The reads were demultiplexed and collapsed into UMI-guided consensus sequences using migec v1.2.7. Using mixcr v2.1.11, the UMI consensuses were aligned to TRA and TRB V and J templates and assembled into clonotypes. A clonotype was counted as expanded or contracted only when both edgeR and NoisET called the clonotype significant, with the noise models trained on biological replicates. edgeR calls used a false discovery rate-adjusted p below 0.01 and a log2 fold-change threshold of 1. PCA with hierarchical clustering of max-normalized trajectories of the 1000 most abundant clonotypes was used as exploratory dynamics analysis. Separately sequenced CD4+ and CD8+ repertoires were used to assign a CD4 or CD8 phenotype to each responding clone. Using fastp trimming at Q25 and MiXCR clonotype assembly, TCRdb reanalyzed the public sequencing data and kept in-frame beta chains. Each entry merges the rows of one CDR3 protein and shows their most common DNA and genes. TCRdb's processing, not the study's, gives the V and J calls here. The sample contains around 130,000 distinct CDR3 sequences, 13% to 15% of them found a single time. Clones ranked in the top ten supply approximately 30% of the sample.

Unmatched junction bases come to 8, with V trimmed by 5 bases and J by 0 bases. CDR1 is given as DFQATT and CDR2 as SNEGSKA, both from the germline V gene (reference sequence). Including cysteine and phenylalanine, the CDR3 has 15 amino acids. Only the CDR3 part of the read is kept: 45 bases, read in frame from the first base. As to this clonotype: No antigen is known for it. No much larger clonotype is one base removed from it; base qualities were not supplied.

The material sequenced was PBMCs or a T cell subset sorted from them (not recorded which). The clonotype comes from an adult woman who had mild COVID-19 (a few samples of this study predate the infection). The sample titles of this study are shuffled in the database, so cell type and time point are left out; the donor was told from shared clones. The sequence joins TRBV20-1 to TRBJ2-3, with 7 junctional bases fitting TRBD1. At the DNA level, the sequence is TGCAGTGCTCCGACAGGGCCTCCTAGCACAGATACGCAGTATTTT. Its protein is CSAPTGPPSTDTQYF.